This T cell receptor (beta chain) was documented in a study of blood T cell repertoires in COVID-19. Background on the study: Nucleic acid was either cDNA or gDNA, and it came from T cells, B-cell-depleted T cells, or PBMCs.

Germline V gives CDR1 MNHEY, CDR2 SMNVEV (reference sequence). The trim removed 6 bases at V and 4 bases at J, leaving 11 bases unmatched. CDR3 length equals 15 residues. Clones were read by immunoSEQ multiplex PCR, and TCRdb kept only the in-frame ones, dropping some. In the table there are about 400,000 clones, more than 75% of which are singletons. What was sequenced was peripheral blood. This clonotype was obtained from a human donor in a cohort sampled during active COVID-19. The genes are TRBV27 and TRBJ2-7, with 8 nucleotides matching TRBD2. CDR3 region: CASRSLTSDWYEQYF. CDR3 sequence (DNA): TGTGCCAGCAGATCGTTGACTAGCGATTGGTACGAGCAGTACTTC.